In its sample, the clone carrying this T cell receptor (beta chain) was seen once. Its antigen is undetermined. These data come from a study of PD-1 blockade in classical Hodgkin lymphoma. The study's findings and limits: In newly diagnosed patients, baseline TCR diversity was reportedly below that of healthy donors.

Germline-derived CDR1 and CDR2 are SGHKS and YYEKEE (reference sequence). The trim removed 5 bases at V and 1 base at J, leaving 9 bases unmatched. The CDR3 is made up of 15 amino acids. Some clones are missing from TCRdb's copy, which holds only in-frame ones; the method was immunoSEQ multiplex PCR. The sample lists more than 85,000 clones; about nine tenths were seen once. Noted time point: cycle 4 day 1 (C4D1), after less than 7 weeks of nivolumab. Relapse after autologous stem cell transplantation occurred in every patient, and brentuximab vedotin exposure varied. The material was peripheral blood mononuclear cells (PBMCs), obtained before the fourth cycle of nivolumab. The V and J genes are TRBV5-5 and TRBJ2-7; 7 bases fit TRBD2. The clonotype comes from a human donor with classical Hodgkin lymphoma. The CDR3 DNA reads as TGTGCCAGCAGTTTTGCGGCTAGCGGATCCTACGAGCAGTACTTC. Its translation: CASSFAASGSYEQYF.